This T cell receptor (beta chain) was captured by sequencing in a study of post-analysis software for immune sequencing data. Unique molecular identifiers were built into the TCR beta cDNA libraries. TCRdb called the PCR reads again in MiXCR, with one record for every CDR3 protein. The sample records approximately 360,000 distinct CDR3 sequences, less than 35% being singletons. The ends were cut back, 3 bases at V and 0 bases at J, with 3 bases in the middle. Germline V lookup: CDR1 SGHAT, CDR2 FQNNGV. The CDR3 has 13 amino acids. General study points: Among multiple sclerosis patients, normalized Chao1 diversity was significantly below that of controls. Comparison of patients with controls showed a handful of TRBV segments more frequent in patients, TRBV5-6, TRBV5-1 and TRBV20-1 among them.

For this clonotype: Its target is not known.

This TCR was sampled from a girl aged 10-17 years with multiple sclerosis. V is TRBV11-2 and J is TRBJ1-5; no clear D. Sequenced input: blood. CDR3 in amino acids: CASSLASNQPQHF. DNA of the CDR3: TGTGCCAGCAGCTTGGCTAGCAATCAGCCCCAGCATTTT.